A single sample is the source of the 19 T cell receptor beta chains below, sequenced in a study of OX40 agonist ivuxolimab in advanced cancers. Assay used: immunoSEQ multiplex PCR; TCRdb lists only in-frame clones, some missing. This sample yields 70,000 or so clones, of which roughly nine tenths are seen a single time; about 1.3% belongs to the top ten. The starting material was CD4+ or CD8+ T cells sorted from blood, obtained in a trial of the OX40 agonist ivuxolimab. Receptor source: an adult with an advanced solid tumor such as melanoma, head and neck, liver or kidney cancer.

The V call is TRBV2, the J call TRBJ1-4; D is undetermined. The CDR3 is 16 amino acids. The germline V gene encodes CDR1 SNHLY and CDR2 FYNNEI. Trimming removed 5 bases at V and 8 bases at J, with 21 bases between. The CDR3 DNA sequence: TGTGCCAGCAGTATCCTGCCCCAGGTGGAGAGAGAAAAACTGTTTTTT. Translated, it gives CASSILPQVEREKLFF.

This clone was counted a few times. V is TRBV5-1 and J is TRBJ2-3, with 8 bases identical to TRBD2. The CDR3 consists of 16 residues. V dropped 0 bases and J dropped 1; count of bases not matched to a gene: 4. In germline, CDR1 is SGHRS, CDR2 YFSETQ. The CDR3 loop is CASSLGSGGGTDTQYF. The CDR3 DNA follows: TGCGCCAGCAGCTTGGGAAGCGGGGGAGGCACAGATACGCAGTATTTT.

This chain joins TRBV2 and TRBJ2-7; perhaps TRBD1 as D (5 bases). CDR1 SNHLY and CDR2 FYNNEI come from the germline V gene. Trimming took 1 base from V and 5 from J, leaving 15 bases between them. The CDR3 is 15 residues long. The CDR3 is CASSEVGQTGNEQYF. The CDR3 coding sequence is TGTGCCAGCAGTGAAGTAGGGCAAACAGGCAACGAGCAGTACTTC.

The V and J genes are TRBV7-8 and TRBJ2-5; 7 nucleotides line up with TRBD1. The CDR3 consists of 13 residues. After removal of 3 bases from V and 3 bases from J, the junction contained 1 base not matched to a gene. Germline-derived CDR1 and CDR2 are SGHVS and FQNEAQ. The CDR3 bases are TGTGCCAGCAGCTTTACAGGGGAAGAGACCCAGTACTTC. Its protein is CASSFTGEETQYF.

This clone was seen just once. The rearrangement links TRBV11-3 to TRBJ2-1; unclear D gene. Germline assignment: CDR1 SGHNT and CDR2 YENEEA. Trimming took 4 bases from V and 5 from J, leaving 6 bases between them. This CDR3 spans 12 amino acids. In DNA form, the CDR3 reads TGTGCCAGCAGCTCCGGAGACAATGAGCAGTTCTTC. This codes for CASSSGDNEQFF.

This chain links TRBV11-3 with TRBJ2-5, with 8 bases fitting TRBD2. Germline CDR1 reads SGHNT; CDR2 reads YENEEA. This CDR3 has 16 amino acids. The trim removed 3 bases at V and 1 base at J, leaving 7 bases unmatched. The CDR3 protein is CASSLGSGSLQETQYF. CDR3 in DNA: TGTGCCAGCAGCTTGGGAAGCGGGAGCCTCCAAGAGACCCAGTACTTC.

CDR3 DNA sequence: TGTGCCAGCAGCGTAGGGGATAGCGGGAGTTACGAGCAGTACTTC. Translating gives CASSVGDSGSYEQYF. The rearrangement uses TRBV9 and TRBJ2-7; 9 nucleotides line up with TRBD2. V lost 0 bases, J lost 4 bases, and 5 bases stayed unmatched. The germline gives CDR1 SGDLS, CDR2 YYNGEE. The CDR3 is 15 residues long. Variable domain in full (rest from reference TRBV9 and TRBJ2-7): DSGVTQTPKHLITATGQRVTLRCSPRSGDLSVYWYQQSLDQGLQFLIQYYNGEERAKGNILERFSAQQFPDLHSELNLSSLELGDSALYFCASSVGDSGSYEQYFGPGTRLTVT.

The V and J genes are TRBV30 and TRBJ2-5, with 7 bases lining up with TRBD1. CDR3 length equals 13 residues. The V segment lost 1 base and the J segment 4 bases; nucleotides outside the gene matches: 3. Germline assignment: CDR1 GTSNPN and CDR2 SVGIG (reference sequence). Here the CDR3 DNA reads TGTGCCTGGAGTGCTAACAGGGGAGAGACCCAGTACTTC. This translates into CAWSANRGETQYF. The entire variable domain, with the rest obtained from reference TRBV30 and TRBJ2-5, is as follows: SQTIHQWPATLVQPVGSPLSLECTVEGTSNPNLYWYRQAAGRGLQLLFYSVGIGQISSEVPQNLSASRPQDRQFILSSKKLLLSDSGFYLCAWSANRGETQYFGPGTRLLVL.

The V call is TRBV5-1, the J call TRBJ1-1; D gene uncertain. CDR1 is SGHRS, CDR2 YFSETQ, per germline. With 0 bases removed from V and 0 bases from J, the gap between germline ends came to 6 bases. CDR3 length: 14 amino acids. The CDR3 DNA follows: TGCGCCAGCAGCTTGGGTTCTATGAACACTGAAGCTTTCTTT. Residues: CASSLGSMNTEAFF.

This chain connects TRBV18 to TRBJ2-1; 9 nucleotides line up with TRBD1. Trimming took 2 bases from V and 5 from J; bases not matched to a gene: 4. Germline CDR1 is KGHSH and CDR2 is LQKENI. The CDR3 is 15 amino acids. CDR3 nucleotides: TGTGCCAGCTCACCAGGGACAGGGAGGAACAATGAGCAGTTCTTC. Encoded protein: CASSPGTGRNNEQFF. Combining the CDR3 with reference TRBV18 and TRBJ2-1 gives the whole variable domain NAGVMQNPRHLVRRRGQEARLRCSPMKGHSHVYWYRQLPEEGLKFMVYLQKENIIDESGMPKERFSAEFPKEGPSILRIQQVVRGDSAAYFCASSPGTGRNNEQFFGPGTRLTVL.

The gene calls are TRBV6-5 and TRBJ2-2; 9 bases line up with TRBD1. Germline V lookup: CDR1 MNHEY, CDR2 SVGAGI. This CDR3 has 15 residues. Trimming took 6 bases from V and 6 from J; bases not matched to a gene: 8. CDR3 sequence reads: CASSAGTGSAGELFF. The CDR3 nucleotides read TGTGCCAGCAGCGCAGGGACAGGGAGCGCCGGGGAGCTGTTTTTT.

This chain uses TRBV5-1 with TRBJ2-5; D possibly corresponds to TRBD1 (5 bases). The V gene lost 4 bases and the J gene lost 5 bases, with 15 bases spanning the gap. This CDR3 spans 14 amino acids. CDR1 SGHRS and CDR2 YFSETQ come from the germline V gene. DNA of the CDR3: TGCGCCAGCAGCCCCAACTCCAGGGTGGAGACCCAGTACTTC. Translated, it gives CASSPNSRVETQYF.

A single count supports this clone. J is TRBJ2-1 and V is TRBV19; 7 nucleotides line up with TRBD2. CDR3 length: 17 residues. With 0 bases clipped from V and 3 bases from J, the junction kept 8 bases outside the gene matches. CDR1 is LNHDA and CDR2 is SQIVND in the germline V gene (reference sequence). CDR3 in DNA: TGTGCCAGTAGTATAGATCTTGTACTAGCGAGCTACAATGAGCAGTTCTTC. It codes for CASSIDLVLASYNEQFF.

V and J are TRBV5-8 and TRBJ1-1; TRBD1 might be the D (6 bases). This CDR3 comprises 15 residues. The V gene lost 3 bases and the J gene lost 0 bases, with 12 bases spanning the gap. CDR1 SGHTS and CDR2 YDEGEE come from the germline V gene. The CDR3 here is CASSSQGLLNTEAFF. The CDR3, as DNA: TGTGCCAGCAGCTCCCAGGGGTTGCTGAACACTGAAGCTTTCTTT. Variable domain in full (rest from reference TRBV5-8 and TRBJ1-1): EAGVTQSPTHLIKTRGQQATLRCSPISGHTSVYWYQQALGLGLQFLLWYDEGEERNRGNFPPRFSGRQFPNYSSELNVNALELEDSALYLCASSSQGLLNTEAFFGQGTRLTVV.

The chain links TRBV6-1 to TRBJ2-7; D not certain. The CDR3 covers 14 residues. Germline V gene sequence: CDR1 MNHNS, CDR2 SASEGT. The ends were cut back, 7 bases at V and 3 bases at J, with 16 bases in the middle. The CDR3 here is CASTEVGPFYEQYF. The CDR3 bases are TGTGCCAGCACCGAGGTGGGCCCCTTCTACGAGCAGTACTTC.

The chain couples TRBV18 to TRBJ2-6; 11 bases agree with TRBD1. The CDR3 is 19 amino acids. CDR1 KGHSH and CDR2 LQKENI come from the germline V gene. Trimming at V came to 2 bases and at J to 1 base, leaving 7 bases not matched to a gene. CDR3 DNA: TGTGCCAGCTCACCAGGTTGGACAGGGGGCGCGTCTGGGGCCAACGTCCTGACTTTC. The encoded protein is CASSPGWTGGASGANVLTF.

The chain carries TRBV19 and TRBJ1-2; TRBD1 is a possible D gene (5 bases). V shed 5 bases and J shed 5 bases, with 12 bases lying between them. The CDR3 is 13 residues long. The V gene's germline CDR1 is LNHDA and CDR2 SQIVND (reference sequence). In nucleotides, the CDR3 is TGTGCCAGTAGTCTCGGGACGGATTATGGCTACACCTTC. Its translation: CASSLGTDYGYTF.

The chain is built from TRBV4-2 and TRBJ2-5; TRBD1 aligns across 8 bases. V lost 1 base to trimming and J lost 4 bases; unmatched junction nucleotides: 5. Germline CDR1 reads LGHNA; CDR2 reads YNFKEQ. The CDR3 has 15 amino acids. The CDR3 loop reads CASSQGTGSGETQYF. Written as DNA, the CDR3 is TGTGCCAGCAGCCAAGGGACAGGGTCCGGAGAGACCCAGTACTTC.

This chain joins TRBV30 and TRBJ1-1; maybe TRBD1 (6 bases). The CDR3 runs 13 residues. V lost 0 bases, J lost 4 bases, and 9 bases lay in between. Germline values: CDR1 GTSNPN, CDR2 SVGIG (reference sequence). The CDR3 coding sequence is TGTGCCTGGAGTGTAAAACAGGGCACTGAAGCTTTCTTT. Its protein product is CAWSVKQGTEAFF.